This T cell receptor (beta chain) was recovered during a study of T cell changes during pregnancy in multiple sclerosis (dated by TCRdb to the late 2010s). Context from the whole study: In women with multiple sclerosis, the researchers looked at how the T cell repertoire shifted as pregnancy progressed.

From the cysteine through the phenylalanine, the CDR3 covers 14 amino acids. Kept here is only the CDR3 DNA, which spans 42 bases and is read in frame from base 1. The CDR1 and CDR2 encoded by the germline V gene are MDHEN and SYDVKM. V is reduced by 5 bases and J by 1 base, leaving a spacing of 11 bases between them. Library preparation used the immunoSEQ multiplex PCR assay. Sourced from immuneACCESS, this table was stored by TCRdb with only in-frame sequences that have V and J called. A share of the clones is absent; for the studies checked, an unresolved V gene accounts for under half, and the remainder has no known explanation. The sample includes about 49,000 clones, with about 91% observed a single time. In total, the top ten clones hold just under 1% of the sample. Remarks on this clone: The clone's antigen remains unknown. One base away there is no much larger clone; base qualities are not given.

The clonotype comes from a female donor with multiple sclerosis, enrolled in a pregnancy study. The chain is assembled from TRBV28 and TRBJ1-1, and possibly TRBD1, on 5 matching bases. Sequencing was performed on peripheral blood, taken after pregnancy. The bases read TGTGCCAGCAGTATTTGGGGGGAGAACACTGAAGCTTTCTTT. Protein translation: CASSIWGENTEAFF. Supplemented by the reference TRBV28 and TRBJ1-1 proteins around the CDR3, the complete variable domain is DVKVTQSSRYLVKRTGEKVFLECVQDMDHENMFWYRQDPGLGLRLIYFSYDVKMKEKGDIPEGYSVSREKKERFSLILESASTNQTSMYLCASSIWGENTEAFFGQGTRLTVV.